The 17 T cell receptor beta chains below all came from one sample that was sequenced in a study of blood T cells in healthy people across ages. Primed by a sample-barcoded 5' primer and a J-beta primer mix, a second PCR proceeded for 7 to 11 cycles. TCRdb independently ran MiXCR on the 5' RACE reads; one entry per CDR3 protein. The table has under 2 million distinct CDR3 sequences, about 35% seen once. Input material: blood. These receptors were obtained from a woman in her twenties or thirties in good health.

This clonotype was counted only a few times. The chain couples TRBV12-3 or TRBV12-4 to TRBJ2-1; maybe TRBD1 (5 bases). The length of the CDR3 is 13 residues. The V and J ends lost 0 bases and 15 bases respectively, with 15 bases between them. This CDR3 is CASSLAPTDYAFF. The CDR3, as DNA: TGTGCCAGCAGTTTAGCCCCGACAGATTATGCGTTCTTC.

Concerning this clonotype itself: This may arise from a read error, as a much more abundant clone is one base away. This chain uses TRBV7-9 with TRBJ2-7, with 7 bases lining up with TRBD1. Germline V gene sequence: CDR1 SEHNR, CDR2 FQNEAQ (reference sequence). CDR3 length: 15 residues. The CDR3 DNA follows: TGTGCCAGCAGCCCCCGGGACAGAGTCTCCTACAAGCAGTACTTC. Protein sequence: CASSPRDRVSYKQYF.

In the case of this clonotype: One end of the junction fails to match germline, which may point to a read error. The chain recombines TRBV12-3 or TRBV12-4 with TRBJ2-3; perhaps TRBD2 as D (6 bases). The CDR3 has 15 residues. The CDR3 sequence is CASSLGGSSADTRYF. DNA for the CDR3: TGTGCCAGCAGTTTGGGCGGCTCTAGCGCAGATACGCGGTATTTT.

The chain combines TRBV3-1 with TRBJ2-5, with D possibly being TRBD1 (5 bases). V was pared by 2 bases and J by 1 base, with 8 bases between. This CDR3 is built from 14 residues. Germline V gene sequence: CDR1 LGHDT, CDR2 YNNKEL (reference sequence). The CDR3 sequence is CASSQRTFQETQYF. CDR3 sequence (DNA): TGTGCCAGCAGCCAACGGACATTCCAAGAGACCCAGTACTTC.

This clonotype has a handful of counts. The chain combines TRBV7-2 with TRBJ2-1; 8 bases line up with TRBD2. J was trimmed by 7 bases and V by 2 bases; bases with no gene match: 4. The CDR3 extends over 14 amino acids. The germline V gene encodes CDR1 SGHTA and CDR2 FQGNSA. CDR3 sequence (DNA): TGTGCCAGCAGCTTAAGACTAGCGATTAATGAGCAGTTCTTC. Protein sequence: CASSLRLAINEQFF.

The chain uses TRBV27 and TRBJ2-1, with 8 bases lining up with TRBD1. CDR3 length: 15 amino acids. Germline V gene sequence: CDR1 MNHEY, CDR2 SMNVEV (reference sequence). With V trimmed by 10 bases and J by 6 bases, 14 bases remained unmatched. The DNA for the CDR3 is TGTGCCACGAAGATACAGGGGGAGACGGTCAATGAGCAGTTCTTC. Encoded protein: CATKIQGETVNEQFF.

This rearrangement joins TRBV10-3 to TRBJ2-1, with 8 bases matching TRBD2. This CDR3 is 12 amino acids long. CDR1 ENHRY and CDR2 SYGVKD come from the germline V gene. The J segment lost 7 bases and the V segment lost 11 bases, leaving 7 bases of the junction unmatched. CDR3 region: CALGLGRNEQFF. The CDR3 bases are TGTGCCCTGGGACTAGGAAGGAATGAGCAGTTCTTC.

J is TRBJ1-1 and V is TRBV5-1, with unresolved D. Germline CDR1 reads SGHRS; CDR2 reads YFSETQ. This CDR3 region has 14 residues. The V end was cut by 5 bases, the J end by 1 base, with 12 bases between. The CDR3: CASRLLQQNTEAFF. The CDR3 nucleotides are TGCGCCAGCAGGCTGTTACAGCAGAACACTGAAGCTTTCTTT. The full variable domain, its missing parts supplied by reference TRBV5-1 and TRBJ1-1, is KAGVTQTPRYLIKTRGQQVTLSCSPISGHRSVSWYQQTPGQGLQFLFEYFSETQRNKGNFPGRFSGRQFSNSRSEMNVSTLELGDSALYLCASRLLQQNTEAFFGQGTRLTVV.

This clonotype was seen repeatedly, ten times or more. The gene calls are TRBV6-2 or TRBV6-3 and TRBJ2-3; D call uncertain. The CDR3 sequence is 12 residues long. Deletions cut 2 bases from V and 5 bases from J, with 5 bases between. CDR1 MNHEY and CDR2 SVGEGT come from the germline V gene. CDR3 loop: CASSYSQDTQYF. The CDR3 DNA reads as TGTGCCAGCAGTTACAGCCAAGATACGCAGTATTTT.

The rearrangement joins TRBV4-1 to TRBJ1-4; 11 bases match TRBD1. Germline values: CDR1 MGHRA, CDR2 YSYEKL. The CDR3 is 16 residues long. Losses at the gene ends were 4 bases for V and 8 bases for J; bases not matched to a gene: 9. The CDR3 reads CASSPDRTGGWEKLFF. For the CDR3, the DNA is TGCGCCAGCAGCCCCGATCGGACAGGGGGCTGGGAAAAACTGTTTTTT.

On this clonotype: A read error may produce the germline difference seen at one junction end. This chain uses TRBV7-8 with TRBJ1-2; D may be TRBD1 (6 bases). Germline CDR1 SGHVS, CDR2 FQNEAQ. The CDR3 covers 16 residues. CDR3 bases: TGTGCCAGCAGCCCTAGGGGGGGCGGATTTAACTATGACTACACCTTC. It codes for CASSPRGGGFNYDYTF.

This chain links TRBV10-1 with TRBJ2-3; 9 nucleotides align to TRBD2. V was pared by 6 bases and J by 3 bases, with 10 bases of the junction left unmatched. The CDR3 contains 16 residues. Germline CDR1 and CDR2: WNHNN and SYGVQD (reference sequence). The CDR3 sequence: CASRGIAGVFTDTQYF. CDR3 DNA: TGCGCCAGCAGGGGAATAGCGGGGGTTTTTACAGATACGCAGTATTTT.

V and J are TRBV6-1 and TRBJ2-3; TRBD2 matches 8 bases. The CDR3 totals 15 residues. Looked up from germline, CDR1 is MNHNS and CDR2 is SASEGT. J gave up 7 bases and V 0 bases, and 6 bases lay outside the gene matches. The DNA for the CDR3 is TGTGCCAGCAGTGAAGCCGCGGGAGGTTTCAATACGCAGTATTTT. Translation gives CASSEAAGGFNTQYF.

This clonotype was seen once. The chain carries TRBV5-1 and TRBJ2-2; perhaps TRBD2 as D (6 bases). The CDR3 consists of 15 residues. V lost 4 bases to trimming and J lost 4 bases, with 14 bases between them. Germline CDR1 is SGHRS and CDR2 is YFSETQ. DNA of the CDR3: TGCGCCAGCAGCCCGGAGGGAGGTGGCACCGGGGAGCTGTTTTTT. This sequence encodes CASSPEGGGTGELFF. The full variable domain, in which reference TRBV5-1 and TRBJ2-2 provide the parts outside the CDR3, is KAGVTQTPRYLIKTRGQQVTLSCSPISGHRSVSWYQQTPGQGLQFLFEYFSETQRNKGNFPGRFSGRQFSNSRSEMNVSTLELGDSALYLCASSPEGGGTGELFFGEGSRLTVL.

As concerns this clonotype: A much larger clone differs from this one at a single base, so this may be a read error. The rearrangement uses TRBV9 and TRBJ2-7; D remains unclear. CDR3 length: 15 residues. Per the germline V gene, CDR1 is SGDLS and CDR2 is YYNGEE. The germline V and J ends were trimmed by 1 base and 2 bases, with 13 bases remaining between them. The CDR3 DNA follows: TGTGCCAGCAGCGTACAGGCAGATACAGCCTACGAGCAGTACTTC. Residues: CASSVQADTAYEQYF.

The chain joins TRBV4-1 to TRBJ2-5, with TRBD2 matching over 11 bases. The CDR3 extends over 18 amino acids. Per the germline V gene, CDR1 is MGHRA and CDR2 is YSYEKL. Trimming cost V 0 bases and J 2 bases; bases outside gene matches: 8. CDR3 sequence reads: CASSQDRLAGGLQETQYF. CDR3 sequence (DNA): TGCGCCAGCAGCCAAGATCGTCTAGCGGGAGGCCTTCAAGAGACCCAGTACTTC.

The chain recombines TRBV5-1 with TRBJ2-5; TRBD1 agrees at 11 bases. The CDR3 totals 13 residues. With 4 bases clipped from V and 11 bases from J, the junction kept 7 bases outside the gene matches. The germline gives CDR1 SGHRS, CDR2 YFSETQ. The CDR3 DNA reads TGCGCCAGCAGCCGAGGGGACAGGGGGGCGCAGTACTTC. Protein sequence: CASSRGDRGAQYF.